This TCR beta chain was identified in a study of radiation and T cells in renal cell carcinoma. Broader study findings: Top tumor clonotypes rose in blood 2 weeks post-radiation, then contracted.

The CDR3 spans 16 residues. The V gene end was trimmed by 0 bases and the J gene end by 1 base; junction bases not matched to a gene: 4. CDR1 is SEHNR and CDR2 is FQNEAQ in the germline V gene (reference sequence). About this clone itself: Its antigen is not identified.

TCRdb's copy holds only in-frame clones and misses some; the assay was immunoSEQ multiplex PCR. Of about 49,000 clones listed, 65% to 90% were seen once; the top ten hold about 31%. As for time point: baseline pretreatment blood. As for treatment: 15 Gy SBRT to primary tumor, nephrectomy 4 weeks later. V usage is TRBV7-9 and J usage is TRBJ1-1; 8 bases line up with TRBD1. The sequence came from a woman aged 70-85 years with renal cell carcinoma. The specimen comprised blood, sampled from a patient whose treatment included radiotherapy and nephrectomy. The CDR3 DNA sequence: TGTGCCAGCAGCTTAGCGCTGACAGGGGCGAACACTGAAGCTTTCTTT. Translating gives CASSLALTGANTEAFF.